This TCR beta chain emerged from a study of T cell clones after liver transplantation. In the study overall: Three of the eight recipients were HCV-positive; the rest had non-autoimmune, non-viral transplant indications. At least one year of complete immunosuppression withdrawal without enzymes over twice normal defined tolerance. Samples came pre-transplant, pre-randomization before withdrawal, and post-randomization after withdrawal ended. Study-level results: Compared with third party-reactive sequences, donor-reactive ones declined more, independent of withdrawal success.

Details on this clone: The antigen is unknown.

Sequencing was performed with immunoSEQ multiplex PCR; in TCRdb, only in-frame clones are kept and a portion is missing. The table records some 110,000 clones, about nine tenths of them present only once. This CDR3 contains 14 residues. Germline V lookup: CDR1 MNHNS, CDR2 SASEGT. With 7 bases removed from V and 7 bases from J, the gap between germline ends came to 17 bases. The sequence derives from a human patient who received a liver transplant. T cells may partly derive from the graft donor. The gene calls are TRBV6-1 and TRBJ2-1; tentatively, D is TRBD2 (6 bases). The sample consisted of CD4+ T cells from blood, taken 12 months after liver transplant. This CDR3 reads CASTVGGMGNEQFF. Here the CDR3 DNA reads TGTGCCAGCACGGTGGGCGGGATGGGGAATGAGCAGTTCTTC.